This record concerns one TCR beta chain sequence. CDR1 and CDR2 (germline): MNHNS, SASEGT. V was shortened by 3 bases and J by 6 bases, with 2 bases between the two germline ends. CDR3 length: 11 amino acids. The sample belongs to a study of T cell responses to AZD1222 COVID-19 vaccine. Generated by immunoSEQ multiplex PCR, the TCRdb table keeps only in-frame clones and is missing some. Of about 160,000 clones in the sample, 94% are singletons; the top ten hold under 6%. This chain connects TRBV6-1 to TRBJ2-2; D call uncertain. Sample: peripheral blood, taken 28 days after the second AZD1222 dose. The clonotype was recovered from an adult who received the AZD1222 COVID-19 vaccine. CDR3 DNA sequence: TGTGCCAGCAGTGACCCCGGGGAGCTGTTTTTT. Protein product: CASSDPGELFF.